This TCR beta chain came from a study of blood T cell repertoires in COVID-19. Study-level background: From the United States, Italy and Spain came samples of acute and convalescent COVID-19. T cells, B-cell-depleted T cells, or PBMCs supplied cDNA or gDNA.

CDR3 length: 13 amino acids. V dropped 6 bases and J dropped 2 bases, with 11 bases sitting between them. Concerning this clone: Other DNA variants within this sample encode the same CDR3.

Under the authors' procedure: The authors estimated nucleated cell counts from reference gene primer amplification. TCRdb's table, derived via immunoSEQ multiplex PCR, lists solely in-frame clones and lacks some. The V and J calls and the clone size are those of that table, but D and trimming were determined from the DNA. This table has about 290,000 clones, around 89% appearing once. The V and J genes are TRBV12-3 or TRBV12-4 and TRBJ2-7; D possibly corresponds to TRBD1 (5 bases). The TCR originated in a man aged 35 to 55 with acute or convalescent COVID-19. The sample was peripheral blood. DNA of the CDR3: TGTGCCAGCAGGCGAACAGGCACCTACGAGCAGTACTTC. Protein sequence: CASRRTGTYEQYF.